This T cell receptor (beta chain) was retrieved from a study of control samples from healthy donors and cancer patients. The ends were cut back, 5 bases at V and 2 bases at J, with 22 bases in the middle. CDR3 length equals 18 residues. Germline CDR1 reads MNHNY; CDR2 reads SVGAGI (reference sequence). This table comes from immunoSEQ multiplex PCR, and its TCRdb copy is limited to in-frame clones, with some not included. The table includes some 49,000 clones, about 92% detected once. The clonotype comes from a man aged 25-45 years with colorectal cancer. V usage is TRBV6-6 and J usage is TRBJ2-1, with D unclear. The source material was PBMCs. CDR3 DNA: TGTGCCAGCAGTCCCTCCTTTGGACCGACTCTCACCTACAATGAGCAGTTCTTC. Residues: CASSPSFGPTLTYNEQFF.